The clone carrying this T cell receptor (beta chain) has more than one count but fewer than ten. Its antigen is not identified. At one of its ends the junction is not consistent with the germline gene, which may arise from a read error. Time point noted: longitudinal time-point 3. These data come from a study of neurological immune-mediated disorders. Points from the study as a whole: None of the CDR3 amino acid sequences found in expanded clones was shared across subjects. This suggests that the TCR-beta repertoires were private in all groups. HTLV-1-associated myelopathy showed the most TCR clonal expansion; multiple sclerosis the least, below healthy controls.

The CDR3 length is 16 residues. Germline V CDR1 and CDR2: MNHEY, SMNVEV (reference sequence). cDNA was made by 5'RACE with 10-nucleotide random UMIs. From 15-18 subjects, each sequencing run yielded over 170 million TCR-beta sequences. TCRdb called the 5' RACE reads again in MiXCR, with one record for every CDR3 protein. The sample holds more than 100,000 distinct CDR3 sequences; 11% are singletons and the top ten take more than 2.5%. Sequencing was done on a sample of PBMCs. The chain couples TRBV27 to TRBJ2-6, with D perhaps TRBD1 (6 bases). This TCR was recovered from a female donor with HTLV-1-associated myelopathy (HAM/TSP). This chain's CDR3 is CASSPRYNEGVNVLTF. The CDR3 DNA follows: TGTGCCAGCAGTCCCCGATATAACGAGGGGGTCAACGTCCTGACTTTC.